The 32 T cell receptor beta chains presented below share a single source sample, sequenced in a study of early T cells in non-severe SARS-CoV-2 infection. Each CDR3 protein gets one entry after TCRdb re-called the 5' RACE reads with MiXCR. The sample contains over 55,000 distinct CDR3 sequences, over 9.5% of which appear only once. The sequenced material came from whole blood. Receptors were obtained from an adult who was a healthcare worker with PCR-confirmed SARS-CoV-2 infection or an uninfected control (not recorded which).

This clonotype was seen ten or more times. This sequence joins TRBV5-4 and TRBJ2-4, with a weak D call TRBD1 (6 bases). V was pared by 0 bases and J by 6 bases, with 10 bases between. In germline, CDR1 is SGHNT, CDR2 YYREEE (reference sequence). This CDR3 has 14 residues. CDR3: CASSLAKTGNIQYF. The CDR3 nucleotides read TGTGCCAGCAGCTTGGCCAAGACAGGAAACATTCAGTACTTC.

This clonotype occurred once. The rearrangement joins TRBV2 to TRBJ2-1, with 13 bases that match TRBD2. V dropped 5 bases and J dropped 4; count of bases not matched to a gene: 8. The CDR3 has 17 amino acids. The germline gives CDR1 SNHLY, CDR2 FYNNEI. In DNA form, the CDR3 reads TGTGCCAGCAGTTTTTCCGGACTAGCGGGAGTATACAATGAGCAGTTCTTC. Protein product: CASSFSGLAGVYNEQFF.

The table lists this clonotype with many counts. The chain links TRBV11-2 to TRBJ1-4, with D uncertain. V shed 1 base and J shed 2 bases, with 14 bases lying between them. The CDR3 consists of 17 residues. The V gene's germline CDR1 is SGHAT and CDR2 FQNNGV. As DNA, the CDR3 is TGTGCCAGCAGCTTAGGAACATTGGGATTGACTAATGAAAAACTGTTTTTT. Translation gives CASSLGTLGLTNEKLFF. Looking up the rest from reference TRBV11-2 and TRBJ1-4 gives the full variable domain: EAGVAQSPRYKIIEKRQSVAFWCNPISGHATLYWYQQILGQGPKLLIQFQNNGVVDDSQLPKDRFSAERLKGVDSTLKIQPAKLEDSAVYLCASSLGTLGLTNEKLFFGSGTQLSVL.

The V and J genes are TRBV18 and TRBJ2-3; TRBD2 might be the D (6 bases). The CDR3 loop spans 15 amino acids. The V gene's germline CDR1 is KGHSH and CDR2 LQKENI. V shed 1 base and J shed 0 bases, with 8 bases lying between them. Here the CDR3 reads CASSPQEGSTDTQYF. The CDR3 nucleotides are TGTGCCAGCTCACCACAGGAGGGTAGCACAGATACGCAGTATTTT. The full variable domain, in which reference TRBV18 and TRBJ2-3 provide the parts outside the CDR3, is NAGVMQNPRHLVRRRGQEARLRCSPMKGHSHVYWYRQLPEEGLKFMVYLQKENIIDESGMPKERFSAEFPKEGPSILRIQQVVRGDSAAYFCASSPQEGSTDTQYFGPGTRLTVL.

This clonotype was counted at least ten times. The J gene is TRBJ1-1, the V gene TRBV10-1, with D perhaps matching TRBD1 (5 bases). This CDR3 has 15 amino acids. Germline V gene sequence: CDR1 WNHNN, CDR2 SYGVQD (reference sequence). V was clipped by 0 bases and J by 4 bases, with 12 bases between them. The CDR3 DNA reads as TGCGCCAGCAGTGAGTCAAGGGACTATGGCACTGAAGCTTTCTTT. As protein: CASSESRDYGTEAFF.

The chain is built from TRBV6-1 and TRBJ2-7; no firm D call. The V gene's germline CDR1 is MNHNS and CDR2 SASEGT. V shed 1 base and J shed 0 bases, with 10 bases lying between them. The CDR3 is 15 residues long. CDR3 sequence reads: CASSEGIRPSYEQYF. CDR3 in DNA: TGTGCCAGCAGTGAAGGCATCCGCCCCTCCTACGAGCAGTACTTC.

This clonotype came up many times. This chain links TRBV9 with TRBJ2-2, with D unresolved. V gave up 0 bases and J gave up 4 bases, with 10 bases separating them. This CDR3 region has 15 residues. The germline gives CDR1 SGDLS, CDR2 YYNGEE. CDR3 bases: TGTGCCAGCAGCGTAGAGGGCGGACCCACCGGGGAGCTGTTTTTT. Its translation is CASSVEGGPTGELFF.

This clonotype was seen ten or more times. The chain recombines TRBV18 with TRBJ1-1; tentatively, D is TRBD1 (5 bases). Germline CDR1 is KGHSH and CDR2 is LQKENI. V was pared by 3 bases and J by 8 bases, with 16 bases between. The CDR3 extends over 14 amino acids. CDR3 amino acids: CASSPTPGGAEAFF. CDR3 DNA: TGTGCCAGCTCACCGACCCCAGGTGGGGCGGAAGCTTTCTTT.

This clonotype was seen repeatedly, ten times or more. The gene calls are TRBV5-6 and TRBJ1-1; the D is unclear. Germline V gives CDR1 SGHDT, CDR2 YYEEEE. CDR3 length: 14 residues. V was shortened by 2 bases and J by 5 bases, with 13 bases between the two germline ends. The CDR3 here is CASSLAWAKTEAFF. The DNA of the CDR3 is TGTGCCAGCAGCTTAGCCTGGGCGAAAACTGAAGCTTTCTTT.

This clonotype was seen ten or more times. The chain recombines TRBV9 with TRBJ2-5; D is tentatively TRBD1 or TRBD2 (5 bases each). The germline gives CDR1 SGDLS, CDR2 YYNGEE. The CDR3 loop spans 17 amino acids. V lost 3 bases and J 4 bases, leaving 22 bases between the germline ends. The CDR3 sequence: CASSATGRPGAGETQYF. The CDR3, as DNA: TGTGCCAGCAGCGCCACCGGTAGGCCCGGGGCAGGAGAGACCCAGTACTTC.

V is TRBV28 and J is TRBJ1-2, with D unresolved. The CDR3 has 14 amino acids. Trimming cost V 5 bases and J 6 bases, with 16 bases left between them. Germline lookup yields CDR1 MDHEN and CDR2 SYDVKM. In nucleotides, the CDR3 is TGTGCCAGCAGTCCTCCAGGAGGCCTTAATGGCTACACCTTC. This translates into CASSPPGGLNGYTF.

This clonotype was recorded many times. The V and J genes are TRBV14 and TRBJ1-2; D is undetermined. This CDR3 is 14 amino acids long. Germline V CDR1 and CDR2: SGHDN, FVKESK. The germline V and J ends were trimmed by 1 base and 3 bases, with 9 bases remaining between them. CDR3 DNA: TGTGCCAGCAGCCAAGTCGGGCCTTACTATGGCTACACCTTC. Amino acid sequence: CASSQVGPYYGYTF.

This clonotype was observed at least ten times. The chain carries TRBV10-2 and TRBJ1-2, with a possible D match to TRBD1 (6 bases). With 6 bases removed from V and 0 bases from J, the gap between germline ends came to 8 bases. Germline CDR1 reads WSHSY; CDR2 reads SAAADI. The CDR3 is 13 residues long. The CDR3 region is CASRQGTNYGYTF. The CDR3 DNA sequence: TGCGCCAGCAGACAGGGTACTAACTATGGCTACACCTTC.

The CDR3 here is CATRKENSYEQYF. The CDR3 DNA follows: TGTGCCACGCGGAAGGAGAACTCCTACGAGCAGTACTTC. The V call is TRBV6-6, the J call TRBJ2-7; unclear D gene. V was shortened by 10 bases and J by 0 bases, with 13 bases between the two germline ends. This CDR3 comprises 13 residues. Germline V gene lookup returns CDR1 MNHNY and CDR2 SVGAGI (reference sequence).

This clonotype was observed many times. V and J are TRBV19 and TRBJ2-1, with 13 bases aligning to TRBD2. Trimming at V came to 0 bases and at J to 7 bases, leaving 6 bases not matched to a gene. The V gene's germline CDR1 is LNHDA and CDR2 SQIVND (reference sequence). The CDR3 is 17 residues long. The CDR3 sequence: CASSIDPGLAGTNEQFF. CDR3 nucleotide sequence: TGTGCCAGTAGTATAGACCCGGGACTAGCGGGGACTAATGAGCAGTTCTTC.

This clonotype was detected many times. The CDR3 is CAIRRGGPTSGNTIYF. CDR3 DNA sequence: TGTGCCATCAGAAGGGGAGGCCCGACCTCTGGAAACACCATATATTTT. The V and J genes are TRBV10-3 and TRBJ1-3, with TRBD1 as a possible D gene (5 bases). The V gene lost 6 bases and the J gene lost 0 bases, with 15 bases spanning the gap. The CDR3 covers 16 residues. Per the germline V gene, CDR1 is ENHRY and CDR2 is SYGVKD.

This clonotype has more than one count but fewer than ten. The gene calls are TRBV7-2 and TRBJ1-1; D gene ambiguous. This CDR3 contains 13 residues. The V end lost 5 bases, the J end lost 4 bases, and 11 bases lay between the germline ends. The germline V gene encodes CDR1 SGHTA and CDR2 FQGNSA. The CDR3 reads CASSQKRLTEAFF. The CDR3 DNA is TGTGCCAGCAGCCAAAAACGGCTCACTGAAGCTTTCTTT. Together with reference TRBV7-2 and TRBJ1-1, the CDR3 gives the full variable domain: GAGVSQSPSNKVTEKGKDVELRCDPISGHTALYWYRQSLGQGLEFLIYFQGNSAPDKSGLPSDRFSAERTGGSVSTLTIQRTQQEDSAVYLCASSQKRLTEAFFGQGTRLTVV.

The sample holds many counts of this clonotype. The chain is built from TRBV7-6 and TRBJ1-4; D is unresolved. Trimming took 2 bases from V and 8 from J, leaving 18 bases between them. This CDR3 contains 16 residues. Germline CDR1 is SGHVS and CDR2 is FNYEAQ. In nucleotides, the CDR3 is TGTGCCAGCAGCTTATCGACGGCCGGGTTGCGGGAAAAACTGTTTTTT. This encodes CASSLSTAGLREKLFF.

This clonotype turned up a few times. This chain connects TRBV2 to TRBJ2-1; the match to TRBD2 covers 8 bases. The CDR3 is 11 amino acids. After removal of 8 bases from V and 6 bases from J, the junction contained 0 bases not matched to a gene. Per germline, CDR1 SNHLY and CDR2 FYNNEI. The CDR3, as DNA: TGTGCCAGCGGACTAGCCAATGAGCAGTTCTTC. Protein sequence: CASGLANEQFF.

Many counts were recorded for this clonotype. The rearrangement joins TRBV3-1 to TRBJ2-2; 10 positions match TRBD1. This CDR3 comprises 18 residues. The V segment lost 3 bases and the J segment 7 bases; nucleotides outside the gene matches: 14. Germline V gene sequence: CDR1 LGHDT, CDR2 YNNKEL (reference sequence). The CDR3 loop is CASSQLSRDRGSSGELFF. CDR3 nucleotides: TGTGCCAGCAGCCAGCTAAGTAGGGACAGGGGAAGTAGCGGGGAGCTGTTTTTT.

Only a few counts were recorded for this clonotype. The chain has TRBV4-2 and TRBJ1-1; D call uncertain. V was shortened by 0 bases and J by 11 bases, with 10 bases between the two germline ends. The CDR3 totals 12 residues. CDR1 is LGHNA, CDR2 YNFKEQ, per germline. The CDR3 reads CASSQDGIGAFF. In DNA form, the CDR3 reads TGTGCCAGCAGCCAAGACGGGATTGGGGCTTTCTTT.

This clonotype was counted only a few times. The gene calls are TRBV5-1 and TRBJ2-3; D not resolved. Germline-derived CDR1 and CDR2 are SGHRS and YFSETQ. The CDR3 covers 14 residues. Trimming pared 0 bases from V and 6 bases from J, leaving 11 bases between. The CDR3 here is CASSLGRLGDTQYF. The CDR3 coding sequence is TGCGCCAGCAGCTTGGGCCGCTTAGGGGATACGCAGTATTTT. Variable domain in full (rest from reference TRBV5-1 and TRBJ2-3): KAGVTQTPRYLIKTRGQQVTLSCSPISGHRSVSWYQQTPGQGLQFLFEYFSETQRNKGNFPGRFSGRQFSNSRSEMNVSTLELGDSALYLCASSLGRLGDTQYFGPGTRLTVL.

This clonotype was seen at least ten times. V gene TRBV19 combines with J gene TRBJ1-5; D is uncertain. The germline CDR1 and CDR2 sequences are LNHDA and SQIVND (reference sequence). There are 13 residues in the CDR3. V lost 8 bases and J lost 5, with 13 bases in between. CDR3 in amino acids: CASSLSLYQPQHF. The CDR3 DNA is TGTGCCAGTTCGTTAAGTCTTTATCAGCCCCAGCATTTT.

Regarding this clonotype: A read error may be the cause here, since a much bigger clone is one base away. V and J are TRBV5-5 and TRBJ1-5, with D unclear. Germline CDR1 reads SGHKS; CDR2 reads YYEKEE (reference sequence). The CDR3 consists of 15 residues. Trimming took off 2 bases at V and 0 bases at J, with 9 bases between the two ends. The CDR3 sequence is CASSFEGYSNQPQHF. Here the CDR3 DNA reads TGTGCCAGCAGCTTCGAGGGATATAGCAATCAGCCCCAGCATTTT. The full variable domain, its missing parts supplied by reference TRBV5-5 and TRBJ1-5, is DAGVTQSPTHLIKTRGQQVTLRCSPISGHKSVSWYQQVLGQGPQFIFQYYEKEERGRGNFPDRFSARQFPNYSSELNVNALLLGDSALYLCASSFEGYSNQPQHFGDGTRLSIL.

The chain links TRBV5-6 to TRBJ2-5; the D gene is possibly TRBD1 (5 bases). Germline lookup yields CDR1 SGHDT and CDR2 YYEEEE. The CDR3 sequence is 14 residues long. Trimming shortened V by 2 bases and J by 2 bases, and 10 bases separated the two germline ends. CDR3: CASSFLTVQETQYF. The CDR3 DNA reads as TGTGCCAGCAGCTTCCTGACAGTTCAAGAGACCCAGTACTTC.

This clonotype occurred many times. This rearrangement joins TRBV6-6 to TRBJ2-3; 10 nucleotides line up with TRBD2. V shed 6 bases and J 2 bases; nucleotides not matched to a gene: 5. The germline V gene encodes CDR1 MNHNY and CDR2 SVGAGI (reference sequence). The CDR3 spans 15 residues. CDR3 bases: TGTGCCAGCAGCCCTAGCGGGAGTCCCACAGATACGCAGTATTTT. Translating gives CASSPSGSPTDTQYF.

This clonotype was seen ten or more times. The chain combines TRBV11-2 with TRBJ2-5; D ambiguous. The CDR3 is 12 amino acids. CDR1 is SGHAT, CDR2 FQNNGV, per germline. With 3 bases removed from V and 7 bases from J, the gap between germline ends came to 9 bases. The CDR3 DNA is TGTGCCAGCAGCTTGACCGGCGTGACCCAGTACTTC. Protein sequence: CASSLTGVTQYF.

This clonotype has ten or more counts. The chain joins TRBV27 to TRBJ2-7, with 7 bases that match TRBD1. The germline V gene encodes CDR1 MNHEY and CDR2 SMNVEV (reference sequence). CDR3 length: 15 amino acids. J lost 2 bases, V lost 5 bases, and 9 bases had no gene match. The CDR3 nucleotides read TGTGCCAGCAGTAATTCACAGGGGCGTCCCTACGAGCAGTACTTC. Encoded protein: CASSNSQGRPYEQYF.

A few counts support this clonotype. The rearrangement uses TRBV18 and TRBJ1-1; possibly TRBD1 for D (6 bases). The length of the CDR3 is 15 residues. V was clipped by 0 bases and J by 5 bases, with 13 bases between them. Germline V gene data show CDR1 as KGHSH and CDR2 as LQKENI. The CDR3 is CASSPPMGARTEAFF. The CDR3 coding sequence is TGTGCCAGCTCACCACCGATGGGGGCGAGGACTGAAGCTTTCTTT.

Points on this clonotype: At one of its ends the junction is not consistent with the germline gene, which may arise from a read error. The chain carries TRBV18 and TRBJ2-6; TRBD1 matches at 9 bases. Germline loops: CDR1 KGHSH, CDR2 LQKENI. This CDR3 is 17 amino acids long. CDR3: CASSPLRQGDGANVLIF. The CDR3 DNA reads as TGTGCCAGCTCACCACTGAGACAGGGGGACGGGGCCAACGTCCTGATTTTC.

This clonotype was detected many times. The V gene is TRBV3-1, the J gene TRBJ2-2; 7 nucleotides line up with TRBD1. Trimming at V came to 4 bases and at J to 2 bases, leaving 4 bases not matched to a gene. From germline, CDR1 is LGHDT and CDR2 YNNKEL (reference sequence). The length of the CDR3 is 15 residues. The CDR3, as DNA: TGTGCCAGCAGCCTAGGACAGGTCAACACCGGGGAGCTGTTTTTT. As protein: CASSLGQVNTGELFF.

This clonotype was seen repeatedly, ten times or more. Here the CDR3 reads CASGWDTEAFF. The CDR3 coding sequence is TGTGCCAGCGGGTGGGACACTGAAGCTTTCTTT. The chain combines TRBV7-9 with TRBJ1-1; no firm D call. The CDR3 runs to 11 residues. Germline V gene lookup returns CDR1 SEHNR and CDR2 FQNEAQ (reference sequence). Trimming shortened V by 8 bases and J by 3 bases, and 7 bases separated the two germline ends.